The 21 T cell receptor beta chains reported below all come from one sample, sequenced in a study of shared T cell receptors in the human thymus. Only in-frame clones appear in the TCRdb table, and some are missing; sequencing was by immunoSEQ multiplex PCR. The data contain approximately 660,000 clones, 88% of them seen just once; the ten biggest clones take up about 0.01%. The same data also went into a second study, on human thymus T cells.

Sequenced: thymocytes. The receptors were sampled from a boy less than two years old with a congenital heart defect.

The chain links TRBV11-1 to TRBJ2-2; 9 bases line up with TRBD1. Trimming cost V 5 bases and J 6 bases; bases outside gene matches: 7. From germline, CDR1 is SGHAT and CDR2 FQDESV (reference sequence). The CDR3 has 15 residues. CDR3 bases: TGTGCCAGCAGCAGCCGGGACAGGGCCCCCGGGGAGCTGTTTTTT. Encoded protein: CASSSRDRAPGELFF. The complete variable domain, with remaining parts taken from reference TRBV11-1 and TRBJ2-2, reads EAEVAQSPRYKITEKSQAVAFWCDPISGHATLYWYRQILGQGPELLVQFQDESVVDDSQLPKDRFSAERLKGVDSTLKIQPAELGDSAMYLCASSSRDRAPGELFFGEGSRLTVL.

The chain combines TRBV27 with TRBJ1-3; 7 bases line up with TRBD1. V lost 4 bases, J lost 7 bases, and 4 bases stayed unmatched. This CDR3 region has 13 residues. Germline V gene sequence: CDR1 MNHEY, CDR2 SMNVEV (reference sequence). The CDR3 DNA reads TGTGCCAGCAGTTCGCCAGGGGGGAACACCATATATTTT. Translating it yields CASSSPGGNTIYF.

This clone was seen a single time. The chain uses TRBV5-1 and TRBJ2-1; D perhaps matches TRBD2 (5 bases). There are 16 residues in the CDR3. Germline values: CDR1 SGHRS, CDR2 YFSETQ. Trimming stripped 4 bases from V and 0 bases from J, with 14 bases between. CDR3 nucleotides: TGCGCCAGCAGCGCGGAGGACCCGAGCTCCTACAATGAGCAGTTCTTC. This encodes CASSAEDPSSYNEQFF.

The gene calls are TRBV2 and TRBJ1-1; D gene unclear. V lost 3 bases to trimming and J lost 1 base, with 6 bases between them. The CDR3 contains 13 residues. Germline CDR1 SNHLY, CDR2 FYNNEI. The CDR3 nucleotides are TGTGCCAGCAGTGACCCCGGGAACACTGAAGCTTTCTTT. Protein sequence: CASSDPGNTEAFF.

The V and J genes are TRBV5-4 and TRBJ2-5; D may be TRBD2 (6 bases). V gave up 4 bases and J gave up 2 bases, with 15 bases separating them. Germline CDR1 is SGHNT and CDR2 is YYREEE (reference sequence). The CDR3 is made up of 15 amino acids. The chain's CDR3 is CASSGAGGGQETQYF. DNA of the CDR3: TGTGCCAGCAGCGGGGCGGGTGGAGGGCAAGAGACCCAGTACTTC.

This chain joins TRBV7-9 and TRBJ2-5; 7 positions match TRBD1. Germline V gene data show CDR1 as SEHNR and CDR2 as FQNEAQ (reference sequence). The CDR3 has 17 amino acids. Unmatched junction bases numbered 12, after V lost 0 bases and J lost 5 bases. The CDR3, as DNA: TGTGCCAGCAGCTTAGCATACGGGACAGTGCCCCTGGAGACCCAGTACTTC. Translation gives CASSLAYGTVPLETQYF.

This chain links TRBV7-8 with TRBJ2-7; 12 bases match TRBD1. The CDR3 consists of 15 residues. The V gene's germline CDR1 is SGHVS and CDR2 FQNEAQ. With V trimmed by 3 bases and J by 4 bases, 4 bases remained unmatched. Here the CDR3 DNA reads TGTGCCAGCAGCTTTGGGACAGGGGGCTTATACGAGCAGTACTTC. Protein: CASSFGTGGLYEQYF.

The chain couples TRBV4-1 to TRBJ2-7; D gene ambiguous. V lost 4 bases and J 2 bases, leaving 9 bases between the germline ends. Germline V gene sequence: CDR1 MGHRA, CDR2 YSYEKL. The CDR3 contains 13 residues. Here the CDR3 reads CASSPSVTYEQYF. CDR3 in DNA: TGCGCCAGCAGCCCGTCAGTGACCTACGAGCAGTACTTC.

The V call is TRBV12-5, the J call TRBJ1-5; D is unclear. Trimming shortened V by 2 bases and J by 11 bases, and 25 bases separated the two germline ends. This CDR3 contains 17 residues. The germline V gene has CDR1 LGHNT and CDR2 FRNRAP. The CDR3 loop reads CASGLWASLPSIMAQHF. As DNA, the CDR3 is TGTGCTAGTGGTTTGTGGGCATCCCTACCATCAATCATGGCCCAGCATTTT.

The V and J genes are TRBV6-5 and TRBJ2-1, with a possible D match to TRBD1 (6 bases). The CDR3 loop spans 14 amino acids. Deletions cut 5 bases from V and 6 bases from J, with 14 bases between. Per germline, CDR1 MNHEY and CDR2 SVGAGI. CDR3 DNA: TGTGCCAGCAGTACCGAGGGGGTCAGCAATGAGCAGTTCTTC. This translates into CASSTEGVSNEQFF.

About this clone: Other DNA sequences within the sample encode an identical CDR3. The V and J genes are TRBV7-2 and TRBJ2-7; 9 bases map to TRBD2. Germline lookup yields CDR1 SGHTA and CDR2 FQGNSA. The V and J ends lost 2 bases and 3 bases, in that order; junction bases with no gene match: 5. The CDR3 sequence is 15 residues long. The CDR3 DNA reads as TGTGCCAGCAGCTTACCGCTAGCGGGGAACTACGAGCAGTACTTC. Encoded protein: CASSLPLAGNYEQYF.

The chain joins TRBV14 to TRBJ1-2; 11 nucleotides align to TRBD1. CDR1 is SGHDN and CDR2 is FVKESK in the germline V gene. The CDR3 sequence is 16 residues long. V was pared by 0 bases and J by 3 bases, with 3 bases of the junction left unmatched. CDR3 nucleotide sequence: TGTGCCAGCAGCCAAGAGGGACAGGGGGGGGACTATGGCTACACCTTC. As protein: CASSQEGQGGDYGYTF. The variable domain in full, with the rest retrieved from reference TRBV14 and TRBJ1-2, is EAGVTQFPSHSVIEKGQTVTLRCDPISGHDNLYWYRRVMGKEIKFLLHFVKESKQDESGMPNNRFLAERTGGTYSTLKVQPAELEDSGVYFCASSQEGQGGDYGYTFGSGTRLTVV.

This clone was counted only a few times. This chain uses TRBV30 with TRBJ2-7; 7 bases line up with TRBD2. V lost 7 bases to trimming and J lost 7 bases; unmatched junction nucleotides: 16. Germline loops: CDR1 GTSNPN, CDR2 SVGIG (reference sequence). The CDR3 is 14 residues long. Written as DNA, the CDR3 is TGTGCCTACTCCCCTGCGGGAGTGGATGGGGAGCAGTACTTC. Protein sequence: CAYSPAGVDGEQYF.

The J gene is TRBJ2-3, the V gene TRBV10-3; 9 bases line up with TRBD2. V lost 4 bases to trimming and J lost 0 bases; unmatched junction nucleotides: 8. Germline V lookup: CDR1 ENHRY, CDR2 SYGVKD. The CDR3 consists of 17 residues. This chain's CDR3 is CAISVAGEVPSTDTQYF. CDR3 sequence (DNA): TGTGCCATCAGTGTAGCGGGAGAGGTCCCTAGCACAGATACGCAGTATTTT.

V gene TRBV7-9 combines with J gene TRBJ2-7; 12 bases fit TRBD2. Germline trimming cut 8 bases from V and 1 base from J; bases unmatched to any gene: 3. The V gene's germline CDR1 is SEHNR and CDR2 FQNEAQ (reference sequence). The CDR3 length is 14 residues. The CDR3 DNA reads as TGTGCCAGCGCCACTAGCGGGAGGTCCTACGAGCAGTACTTC. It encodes CASATSGRSYEQYF.

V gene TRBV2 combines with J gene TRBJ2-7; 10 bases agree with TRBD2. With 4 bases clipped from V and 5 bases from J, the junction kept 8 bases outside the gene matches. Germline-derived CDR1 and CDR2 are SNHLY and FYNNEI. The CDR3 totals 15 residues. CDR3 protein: CASSGKREGRDEQYF. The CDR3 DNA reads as TGTGCCAGCAGTGGAAAGCGGGAGGGCCGGGACGAGCAGTACTTC.

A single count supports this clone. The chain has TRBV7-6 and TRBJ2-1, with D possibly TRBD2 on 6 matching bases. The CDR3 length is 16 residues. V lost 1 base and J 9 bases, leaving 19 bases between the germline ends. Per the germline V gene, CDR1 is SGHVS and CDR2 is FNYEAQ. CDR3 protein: CASSLGRSGGRAEQFF. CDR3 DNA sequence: TGTGCCAGCAGCTTAGGGCGAAGCGGAGGGCGGGCTGAGCAGTTCTTC.

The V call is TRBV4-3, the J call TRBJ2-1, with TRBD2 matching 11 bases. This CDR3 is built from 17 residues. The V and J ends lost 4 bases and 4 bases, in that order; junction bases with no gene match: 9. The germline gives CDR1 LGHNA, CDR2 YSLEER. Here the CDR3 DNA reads TGCGCCAGCAGCCCTAAAGTGGCTAGCGGGAGGTACAATGAGCAGTTCTTC. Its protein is CASSPKVASGRYNEQFF.

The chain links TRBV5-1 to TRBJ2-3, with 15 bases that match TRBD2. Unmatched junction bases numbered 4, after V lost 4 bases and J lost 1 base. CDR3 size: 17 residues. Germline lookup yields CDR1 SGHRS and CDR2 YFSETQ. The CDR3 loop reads CASSIWTSGRGTDTQYF. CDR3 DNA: TGCGCCAGCAGCATATGGACTAGCGGGAGGGGCACAGATACGCAGTATTTT.

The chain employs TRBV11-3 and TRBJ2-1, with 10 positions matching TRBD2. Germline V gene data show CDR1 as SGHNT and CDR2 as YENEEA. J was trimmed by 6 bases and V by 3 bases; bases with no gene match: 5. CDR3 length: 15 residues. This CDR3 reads CASSLSGRAPNEQFF. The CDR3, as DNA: TGTGCCAGCAGCTTGAGCGGGAGGGCCCCCAATGAGCAGTTCTTC.

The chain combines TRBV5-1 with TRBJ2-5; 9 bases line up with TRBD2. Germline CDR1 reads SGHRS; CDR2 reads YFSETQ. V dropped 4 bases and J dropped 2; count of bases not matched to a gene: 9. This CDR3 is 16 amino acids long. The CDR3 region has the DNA TGCGCCAGCAGCCCCGGGCGAGCGGGAGGTCAAGAGACCCAGTACTTC. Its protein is CASSPGRAGGQETQYF.